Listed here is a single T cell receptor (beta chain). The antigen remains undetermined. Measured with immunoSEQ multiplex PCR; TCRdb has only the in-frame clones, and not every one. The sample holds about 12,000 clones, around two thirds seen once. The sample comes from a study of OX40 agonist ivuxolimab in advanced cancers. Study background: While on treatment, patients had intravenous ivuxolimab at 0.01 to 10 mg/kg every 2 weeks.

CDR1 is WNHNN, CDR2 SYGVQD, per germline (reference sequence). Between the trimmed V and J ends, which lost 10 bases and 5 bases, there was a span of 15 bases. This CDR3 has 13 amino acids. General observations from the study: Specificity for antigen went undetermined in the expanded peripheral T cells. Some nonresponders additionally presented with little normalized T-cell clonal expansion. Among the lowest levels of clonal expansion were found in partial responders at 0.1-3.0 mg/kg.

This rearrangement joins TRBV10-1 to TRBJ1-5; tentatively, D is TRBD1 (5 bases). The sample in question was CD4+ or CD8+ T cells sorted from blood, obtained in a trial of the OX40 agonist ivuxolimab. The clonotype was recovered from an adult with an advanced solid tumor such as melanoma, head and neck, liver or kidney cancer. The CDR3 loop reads CAKIRAVDQPQHF. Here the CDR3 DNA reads TGCGCCAAAATCAGGGCTGTAGATCAGCCCCAGCATTTT.